This TCR beta chain was sequenced for a study of vaccination and CD4 T cells after COVID-19. Sequencing of cultured CD4+ T cell DNA used the Oncomine TCR Beta short-read assay. Via MiXCR, TCRdb re-called the PCR reads, giving one row per CDR3 protein. Among under 25,000 distinct CDR3 sequences listed, about 23% were seen once. V lost 1 base and J lost 2, with 11 bases in between. Germline CDR1 and CDR2: SGHNT and YYREEE (reference sequence). This CDR3 contains 15 residues. Treatment specified: approximately 9-day PBMC culture with coronavirus spike peptide pools or control peptides (ViraFEST assay). Note on this clonotype: Its target is unknown.

The chain carries TRBV5-4 and TRBJ2-3; a possible D gene is TRBD1 (7 bases). The receptor comes from a human donor with COVID-19. Material: cultured CD4+ T cells from blood. The CDR3 reads CASSLSGGNTDTQYF. The CDR3 nucleotides read TGTGCCAGCAGCTTGTCAGGGGGGAACACAGATACGCAGTATTTT.